This T cell receptor beta chain derives from a study of cytomegalovirus exposure and HLA in healthy donors. CDR1 and CDR2 (germline): MNHEY, SMNVEV (reference sequence). The V segment lost 1 base and the J segment 6 bases; nucleotides outside the gene matches: 3. This CDR3 spans 14 amino acids. The study, taken as a whole, reports: Among TCR beta chains of equal frequency, HLA-associated ones were more clonally expanded in a later analysis. In a later analysis, specific HLA alleles were associated with approximately 16,000 TCR beta sequences at a 0.05 false discovery rate. Accurate predictions that matched the HLA-A and HLA-B alleles of most subjects were reportedly made from TCR beta sequences.

The study ran its PCR with 60 Vbeta and 13 Jbeta primers. The protocol was immunoSEQ multiplex PCR, while the TCRdb copy is restricted to in-frame clones and leaves out a portion. The sample has 130,000 to 150,000 clones; 79% are singletons. This clone was picked up one time. Its target is not known. Sequencing used PBMCs. The TCR was taken from a man between 18 and 29 years old in good health and CMV-seronegative. The V gene is TRBV27, the J gene TRBJ1-2; 9 nucleotides line up with TRBD1. DNA of the CDR3: TGTGCCAGCAGTTTATACAGGGGGCTTAATGGCTACACCTTC. It yields the protein CASSLYRGLNGYTF.